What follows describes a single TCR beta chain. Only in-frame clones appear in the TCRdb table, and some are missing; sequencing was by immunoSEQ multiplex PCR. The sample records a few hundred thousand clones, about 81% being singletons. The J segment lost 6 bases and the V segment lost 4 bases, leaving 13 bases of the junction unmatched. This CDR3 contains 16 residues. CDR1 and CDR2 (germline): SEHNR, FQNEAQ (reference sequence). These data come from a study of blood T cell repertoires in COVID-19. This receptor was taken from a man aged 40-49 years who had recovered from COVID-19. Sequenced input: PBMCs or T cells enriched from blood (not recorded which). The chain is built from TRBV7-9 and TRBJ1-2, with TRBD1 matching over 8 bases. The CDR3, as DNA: TGTGCCAGCAGCTCTTCTGATTGGACAGGGATTAATGGCTACACCTTC. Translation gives CASSSSDWTGINGYTF.